This T cell receptor (beta chain) derives from a study of beta chain features in type 1 diabetes. Study findings and constraints: Type 1 diabetes patients had moderately but significantly shorter TCRB CDR3s in all four CD4+ subsets.

As every portion of the isolated RNA was reverse transcribed, the sequencing read expressed TCRB transcripts. Using immunoSEQ multiplex PCR, the repertoire was profiled, and TCRdb retains in-frame clones only, with some absent. The sample carries under 300,000 clones, approximately 11% recorded once. This clone was observed a handful of times. Antigen specificity is unknown. The ends were cut back, 6 bases at V and 4 bases at J, with 12 bases in the middle. From germline, CDR1 is SNHLY and CDR2 FYNNEI. This CDR3 contains 13 residues. Sequencing used naive CD4+ T cells from blood. J is TRBJ2-5 and V is TRBV2; TRBD2 is a possible D gene (5 bases). The clonotype was recovered from a man aged 25-40 years with type 1 diabetes. CDR3 region: CASSGVGPETQYF. As DNA, the CDR3 is TGTGCCAGCAGCGGGGTCGGGCCAGAGACCCAGTACTTC. The full variable domain, completed using reference TRBV2 and TRBJ2-5, is EPEVTQTPSHQVTQMGQEVILRCVPISNHLYFYWYRQILGQKVEFLVSFYNNEISEKSEIFDDQFSVERPDGSNFTLKIRSTKLEDSAMYFCASSGVGPETQYFGPGTRLLVL.